This T cell receptor (beta chain) came from a study of T cells after yellow fever vaccination. Study-level background: Each low-cell-number fraction was prepared by means of SMART-Seq v4 Ultra Low Input.

In this sample, this clonotype turned up a few times. Germline lookup yields CDR1 SNHLY and CDR2 FYNNEI. The CDR3 is 14 residues long. Trimming cost V 6 bases and J 1 base, with 12 bases left between them. TCRdb used MiXCR to reprocess the 5' RACE reads, holding one entry per CDR3 protein. Among some 300,000 distinct CDR3 sequences listed, roughly 9% were seen once. The clonotype comes from a man in his late teens or twenties who received the YFV17D yellow fever vaccine. This specimen consisted of CD4+ T cells sorted from PBMCs, obtained 5 days after the yellow fever booster vaccination. The V gene is TRBV2, the J gene TRBJ1-1; D is undetermined. DNA of the CDR3: TGTGCCAGCAGCGTGGAAGGGCCGAACACTGAAGCTTTCTTT. Translation gives CASSVEGPNTEAFF.